These T cell receptor beta chains were read from a single sample in a study of blood T cell repertoires in COVID-19. The table came from immunoSEQ multiplex PCR; TCRdb's copy has only in-frame clones and leaves some out. The data show some 210,000 clones, with about 90% seen just once and more than 0.7% held by the top ten. The sequencing input was peripheral blood. The receptors were sampled from a man in his sixties with COVID-19, enrolled during active disease. CDR3s include the opening cysteine and the closing phenylalanine or tryptophan. D genes are given only for firm matches. The size field is filled for only some rows; it gives once, few, many or a size class.

v_gene	d_gene	j_gene	abundance	CDR3nt	CDR3aa
TRBV10-2	TRBD1	TRBJ2-2	.	TGCGCCAGCAGACTAACAGGGGGCGAACTTAAGAACACCGGGGAGCTGTTTTTT	CASRLTGGELKNTGELFF
TRBV27	.	TRBJ1-1	.	TGTGCCAGCAGTACGAGTCTGAACACTGAAGCTTTCTTT	CASSTSLNTEAFF
TRBV19	.	TRBJ2-2	.	TGTGCCAGTAGTGTACCTAGCAACACCGGGGAGCTGTTTTTT	CASSVPSNTGELFF
TRBV5-1	TRBD2	TRBJ2-7	.	TGCGCCAGCAGCCTGGGACTAGCGGACTTAAGCTCCTACGAGCAGTACTTC	CASSLGLADLSSYEQYF
TRBV12-5	.	TRBJ2-1	.	TGTGCTACCGCCCCGAGCTCCTACAATGAGCAGTTCTTC	CATAPSSYNEQFF
TRBV11-2	.	TRBJ2-7	.	TGTGCCAGCCAAAACGATAGATTGGCCTACGAGCAGTACTTC	CASQNDRLAYEQYF
TRBV9	.	TRBJ1-2	.	TGTGCCAGCAGCGTAGAGGCGAGGGGCTACACCTTC	CASSVEARGYTF
TRBV6-6	.	TRBJ2-1	.	TGTGCCAGCAGTTCCCGGGAAACGGGAGCCAATGAGCAGTTCTTC	CASSSRETGANEQFF
TRBV28	.	TRBJ1-4	.	TGTGCCAGCAGTGGCCCATCAACTAATGAAAAACTGTTTTTT	CASSGPSTNEKLFF
TRBV5-1	.	TRBJ2-7	.	TGCGCCAGCAGCTTGGGACAGTATGAGTTGAAATCCTACGAGCAGTACTTC	CASSLGQYELKSYEQYF
TRBV2	TRBD2	TRBJ2-7	.	TGTGCCAGCAGGGAAGCGGGAGGGCTACTCGAGCAGTACTTC	CASREAGGLLEQYF
TRBV29-1	TRBD1	TRBJ1-1	.	TGCAGCGTTGATTGGACAGGGGGCAGTACTGAAGCTTTCTTT	CSVDWTGGSTEAFF
TRBV11-2	.	TRBJ1-5	.	TGTGCCAGCAGCTTAGCGGGAAACAATCAGCCCCAGCATTTT	CASSLAGNNQPQHF
TRBV5-1	.	TRBJ1-5	once	TGCGCCAGCAGCCAGGGGATTAGCAATCAGCCCCAGCATTTT	CASSQGISNQPQHF
TRBV6-5	.	TRBJ1-1	.	TGTGCCAGCAGATTTACTCAGGGGCCGAACACTGAAGCTTTCTTT	CASRFTQGPNTEAFF
TRBV19	TRBD2	TRBJ2-5	.	TGTGCCAGTAGTAGCCCCCGGCGGGGGAGCCTCGAGACCCAGTACTTC	CASSSPRRGSLETQYF
TRBV28	TRBD1	TRBJ1-4	.	TGTGCCAGCAGCCTCAGGGGGTTGGTAAATGAAAAACTGTTTTTT	CASSLRGLVNEKLFF
TRBV4-3	TRBD2	TRBJ2-2	.	TGCGCCAGCAGCCCCAGACTAGCGGGGAACACCGGGGAGCTGTTTTTT	CASSPRLAGNTGELFF
TRBV7-8	TRBD1	TRBJ1-5	.	TGTGCCAGCAGTTCAGGGGGCTGGAATCAGCCCCAGCATTTT	CASSSGGWNQPQHF
TRBV20-1	TRBD1	TRBJ2-7	.	TGCAGTGCTAGTCCCGGACAGGGGCGGTCGCACGAGCAGTACTTC	CSASPGQGRSHEQYF
TRBV6-5	.	TRBJ2-7	.	TGTGCCAGCAGATCGTCCCAGGTAAAGTCCTACGAGCAGTACTTC	CASRSSQVKSYEQYF
TRBV15	TRBD1	TRBJ1-1	.	TGTGCCACCAGCCCAGACAGGGGGCTTAAAAGGAACACTGAAGCTTTCTTT	CATSPDRGLKRNTEAFF
TRBV4-3	.	TRBJ2-6	.	TGCGCCAGCAGCCAAGACTACAGGGCAAATGGGGCCAACGTCCTGACTTTC	CASSQDYRANGANVLTF
TRBV18	TRBD2	TRBJ2-1	.	TGTGCCAGCTCACCCGCGATTAGCGGGAGTCGGGGTGAGCAGTTCTTC	CASSPAISGSRGEQFF
TRBV5-1	TRBD1	TRBJ1-4	.	TGCGCCAGCAGCGCCGGTGGGACAGGAATACTGGACGAAAAACTGTTTTTT	CASSAGGTGILDEKLFF
TRBV28	TRBD1	TRBJ1-1	few	TGTGCCAGCAGGGTACAGGGGCCTAGGAACACTGAAGCTTTCTTT	CASRVQGPRNTEAFF
TRBV14	.	TRBJ2-1	.	TGTGCCAGCAGCCAAGCTGGTTGGGACGGAGGGAATGAGCAGTTCTTC	CASSQAGWDGGNEQFF
TRBV27	.	TRBJ2-3	.	TGTGCCAGCAGACTTACGACTGGGAGGGATACGCAGTATTTT	CASRLTTGRDTQYF
TRBV19	TRBD1	TRBJ1-5	.	TGTGCCAGTAGCTTACAGGGGGCGCGTAGCAATCAGCCCCAGCATTTT	CASSLQGARSNQPQHF
TRBV2	.	TRBJ1-2	.	TGTGCCAGCAGTGAAGCGTCGGGGTATGGCTACACCTTC	CASSEASGYGYTF
TRBV29-1	.	TRBJ1-1	.	TGCAGCGTTGCAGTCGGGGACACTGAAGCTTTCTTT	CSVAVGDTEAFF
TRBV24-1	TRBD1	TRBJ1-5	.	TGTGCCACCAGTGCCTTAACCGGGACAGGGGGCAAGGGCAATCAGCCCCAGCATTTT	CATSALTGTGGKGNQPQHF
TRBV25-1	TRBD1	TRBJ1-1	.	TGTGCCAGCAGTGCAGGACAGGGGATGACTGAAGCTTTCTTT	CASSAGQGMTEAFF
TRBV7-9	TRBD2	TRBJ2-7	.	TGTGCCAGCACCCAATCTAGCGGGAGGATCTCCTACGAGCAGTACTTC	CASTQSSGRISYEQYF
TRBV10-3	.	TRBJ1-1	.	TGTGCCACCCTTAAGATAGACAGACTGAACACTGAAGCTTTCTTT	CATLKIDRLNTEAFF
TRBV18	TRBD1	TRBJ1-5	.	TGTGCCAGCTCACCAATAGGACAGGGAGGCAATCAGCCCCAGCATTTT	CASSPIGQGGNQPQHF
TRBV7-9	TRBD1	TRBJ1-1	.	TGTGCCAGCAGCTCGCGGACAGGGGGGAACACTGAAGCTTTCTTT	CASSSRTGGNTEAFF
TRBV7-9	TRBD1	TRBJ2-7	.	TGTGCCAGCAGCTTAGACACCGGGACAGGGACCTACGAGCAGTACTTC	CASSLDTGTGTYEQYF
TRBV15	.	TRBJ2-5	.	TGTGCCACCAGCTCCCCGAAGATTATTGAGGGGGGGCGAGAGACCCAGTACTTC	CATSSPKIIEGGRETQYF
TRBV30	TRBD1	TRBJ1-2	.	TGTGCCTGGAGTGGACAGGGGGCGGAGGGCTACACCTTC	CAWSGQGAEGYTF
TRBV12-3/TRBV12-4	.	TRBJ2-7	.	TGTGCCAGCAGTTTCGGGGGAGAGCAGTACTTC	CASSFGGEQYF
TRBV9	.	TRBJ2-7	.	TGTGCCAGCAGCGTAGGCATCACAGTCGGCCACGAGCAGTACTTC	CASSVGITVGHEQYF
TRBV6-1	.	TRBJ1-2	.	TGTGCCAGCGGCTGGCGGGATTCTAACTATGGCTACACCTTC	CASGWRDSNYGYTF
TRBV29-1	TRBD1	TRBJ1-4	.	TGCAGCGTTCGAGGGGGCAGTGATGAAAAACTGTTTTTT	CSVRGGSDEKLFF
TRBV12-5	.	TRBJ1-1	.	TGTGCTAGTGAACTTCAGAACACTGAAGCTTTCTTT	CASELQNTEAFF
TRBV5-1	TRBD1	TRBJ1-1	few	TGCGCCAGCAGCCCTAGGGGGAGACAGGGATCCACTGAAGCTTTCTTT	CASSPRGRQGSTEAFF
TRBV6-5	.	TRBJ2-1	once	TGTGCCAGCAGTTTTCGCGGTGACTACAATGAGCAGTTCTTC	CASSFRGDYNEQFF
TRBV11-2	TRBD1	TRBJ2-7	.	TGTGCCAGCAGCTCACAAGGGGGCAGGGGGCTTTTCGAGCAGTACTTC	CASSSQGGRGLFEQYF
TRBV19	TRBD1	TRBJ1-3	once	TGTGCCAGTAGTATCGACGCGGGACAGGTCCAGTCCGGCTCTGGAAACACCATATATTTT	CASSIDAGQVQSGSGNTIYF
TRBV4-1	TRBD2	TRBJ2-1	once	TGCGCCAGCAGCCCCGTGCGGGGGGGCCTCTCATACAATGAGCAGTTCTTC	CASSPVRGGLSYNEQFF
TRBV12-5	.	TRBJ2-4	.	TGTGCTAGTGGTTTGGTACAGGGACACCTAGCCAAAAACATTCAGTACTTC	CASGLVQGHLAKNIQYF
TRBV19	.	TRBJ1-1	once	TGTGCCACCACAGATCAGATCACTGAAGCTTTCTTT	CATTDQITEAFF
TRBV27	TRBD1	TRBJ2-5	.	TGTGCCAGCAGGCAGGACAGGGGGCGAGAGACCCAGTACTTC	CASRQDRGRETQYF
TRBV6-2/TRBV6-3	.	TRBJ1-6	.	TGTGCCAGCAGTTACTCCCACCCGAGTTCACCCCTCCACTTT	CASSYSHPSSPLHF
TRBV9	.	TRBJ2-3	.	TGTGCCAGCAGCGTAGGGGGGGGCGGCACAGATACGCAGTATTTT	CASSVGGGGTDTQYF
TRBV7-2	TRBD2	TRBJ2-7	once	TGTGCCAGCAGCCCCGGGGGGAGCGGTGCGCGCGAGCAGTACTTC	CASSPGGSGAREQYF
TRBV27	TRBD1	TRBJ2-3	.	TGTGCCAGCAGTTCCGGGACAGGGGGCGCGGGTGGCGCAGATACGCAGTATTTT	CASSSGTGGAGGADTQYF
TRBV19	TRBD1	TRBJ1-5	once	TGTGCCACCCAAACCGGCGGACAGGGGGCGAGTCAGCCCCAGCATTTT	CATQTGGQGASQPQHF
TRBV24-1	TRBD1	TRBJ1-5	.	TGTGCCACCAGTCCAGGGGGCCAGGGCAATCAGCCCCAGCATTTT	CATSPGGQGNQPQHF